The 20 T cell receptor beta chains reported below all come from one sample, sequenced in a study of cytomegalovirus exposure and HLA in healthy donors. The PCR made use of 60 Vbeta and 13 Jbeta primers. Repertoires were generated with immunoSEQ multiplex PCR, while TCRdb's copy carries only in-frame clones and drops some. The sample holds roughly 110,000 clones, about 80% seen once. What was sequenced was PBMCs. Receptor source: a man between 25 and 39 years old in good health and CMV-seronegative.

In its sample, this clone was seen a few times. The chain uses TRBV9 and TRBJ1-2, with 10 bases lining up with TRBD1. CDR1 and CDR2 (germline): SGDLS, YYNGEE. This CDR3 has 16 residues. V lost 0 bases and J lost 8; bases outside the gene matches: 10. The CDR3 nucleotides read TGTGCCAGCAGCGTAGTAGGTTCCGGGACAGGGGCCGGCTACACCTTC. It yields the protein CASSVVGSGTGAGYTF.

The gene calls are TRBV6-1 and TRBJ2-7; 9 bases agree with TRBD1. This CDR3 has 15 residues. V was pared by 4 bases and J by 4 bases, with 8 bases of the junction left unmatched. The germline V gene has CDR1 MNHNS and CDR2 SASEGT. CDR3 loop: CASSGYRGLNYEQYF. The CDR3 bases are TGTGCCAGCAGTGGGTACAGGGGGCTTAATTACGAGCAGTACTTC.

This clone has just one count. This chain connects TRBV30 to TRBJ1-6, with TRBD1 matching over 7 bases. This CDR3 is 16 amino acids long. CDR1 and CDR2 (germline): GTSNPN, SVGIG (reference sequence). With 2 bases clipped from V and 11 bases from J, the junction kept 15 bases outside the gene matches. The CDR3 here is CAWSMTAGTADAPLHF. The CDR3 region has the DNA TGTGCCTGGAGTATGACGGCCGGGACAGCGGACGCACCCCTCCACTTT.

This clone was counted between two and nine times. V gene TRBV14 combines with J gene TRBJ2-5; D possibly corresponds to TRBD1 (6 bases). Trimming removed 0 bases at V and 8 bases at J, with 16 bases between. The CDR3 has 15 amino acids. Germline V gene lookup returns CDR1 SGHDN and CDR2 FVKESK. CDR3 sequence: CASSQDSGGRRTQYF. DNA for the CDR3: TGTGCCAGCAGCCAAGATAGTGGGGGCCGGAGAACCCAGTACTTC.

This chain uses TRBV7-8 with TRBJ2-6; 9 nucleotides agree with TRBD1. Trimming cost V 3 bases and J 4 bases; bases outside gene matches: 10. The CDR3 is made up of 18 amino acids. The germline V gene has CDR1 SGHVS and CDR2 FQNEAQ. As DNA, the CDR3 is TGTGCCAGCAGCTTGACCTCAACAGGGGGCACAGGGGCCAACGTCCTGACTTTC. Translated: CASSLTSTGGTGANVLTF.

V usage is TRBV7-3 and J usage is TRBJ2-1; TRBD1 agrees at 9 bases. The CDR3 length is 15 residues. Germline-derived CDR1 and CDR2 are SGHTA and FQGTGA. V dropped 5 bases and J dropped 5; count of bases not matched to a gene: 7. As DNA, the CDR3 is TGTGCCAGCAGCCGTCCCGGGACAGGGAACAATGAGCAGTTCTTC. Its protein is CASSRPGTGNNEQFF.

This clone was seen only a few times. The rearrangement joins TRBV19 to TRBJ1-1; 8 bases map to TRBD1. J was trimmed by 6 bases and V by 7 bases; bases with no gene match: 1. The V gene's germline CDR1 is LNHDA and CDR2 SQIVND (reference sequence). The CDR3 runs to 11 residues. CDR3 residues: CASTDRAEAFF. The CDR3 DNA reads as TGTGCCAGTACGGACAGGGCTGAAGCTTTCTTT.

This clone was seen only once. The chain has TRBV5-1 and TRBJ2-3; TRBD1 aligns across 7 bases. The junction had 8 bases not matched to a gene; V was cut back by 7 bases and J by 3 bases. From germline, CDR1 is SGHRS and CDR2 YFSETQ. The CDR3 sequence is 14 residues long. The CDR3: CASALGDRTDTQYF. The CDR3 coding sequence is TGCGCCAGCGCCCTGGGGGACAGAACAGATACGCAGTATTTT.

This clone was counted a few times. The rearrangement joins TRBV4-1 to TRBJ2-1; TRBD2 agrees at 10 bases. The CDR3 length is 13 residues. Trimming removed 10 bases from V and 8 bases from J; junction bases left unmatched: 8. CDR1 is MGHRA and CDR2 is YSYEKL in the germline V gene. The CDR3 region is CATGGLANDEQFF. The CDR3 bases are TGCGCCACGGGGGGACTAGCGAACGATGAGCAGTTCTTC.

V gene TRBV6-1 combines with J gene TRBJ2-5; 8 bases match TRBD1. Germline V CDR1 and CDR2: MNHNS, SASEGT. With 3 bases clipped from V and 2 bases from J, the junction kept 5 bases outside the gene matches. This CDR3 spans 15 amino acids. CDR3 residues: CASSDMTGVQETQYF. The CDR3 DNA reads TGTGCCAGCAGTGATATGACAGGGGTTCAAGAGACCCAGTACTTC.

The chain employs TRBV6-1 and TRBJ2-7, with TRBD1 matching over 9 bases. Germline assignment: CDR1 MNHNS and CDR2 SASEGT. CDR3 length equals 13 residues. The V and J ends lost 5 bases and 6 bases, in that order; junction bases with no gene match: 5. The CDR3 loop is CASSRTGALEQYF. For the CDR3, the DNA is TGTGCCAGCAGTCGGACAGGGGCTCTCGAGCAGTACTTC.

The genes are TRBV6-6 and TRBJ2-3; 8 bases align to TRBD1. After removal of 6 bases from V and 0 bases from J, the junction contained 8 bases not matched to a gene. The germline V gene encodes CDR1 MNHNY and CDR2 SVGAGI (reference sequence). The CDR3 runs 16 residues. CDR3 bases: TGTGCCAGCAGCCACGGAGGGGACAGGAGCACAGATACGCAGTATTTT. It translates to CASSHGGDRSTDTQYF.

The rearrangement uses TRBV6-5 and TRBJ2-5, with D unclear. V dropped 4 bases and J dropped 4 bases, with 10 bases sitting between them. Germline CDR1 is MNHEY and CDR2 is SVGAGI. The CDR3 has 13 residues. The CDR3 DNA follows: TGTGCCAGCAGTTCTGGGCTCGGAGAGACCCAGTACTTC. This translates into CASSSGLGETQYF.

The CDR3 sequence: CASSSGQGGNTEAFF. The CDR3 DNA follows: TGTGCCAGCAGCTCCGGACAGGGCGGCAACACTGAAGCTTTCTTT. The genes are TRBV28 and TRBJ1-1; TRBD1 matches at 8 bases. V shed 6 bases and J 2 bases; nucleotides not matched to a gene: 8. CDR1 and CDR2 (germline): MDHEN, SYDVKM. The CDR3 length is 15 residues.

In its sample, this clone was seen a few times. The chain recombines TRBV5-6 with TRBJ1-1; 7 bases align to TRBD1. V lost 0 bases, J lost 0 bases, and 2 bases stayed unmatched. From germline, CDR1 is SGHDT and CDR2 YYEEEE. The CDR3 spans 15 residues. CDR3 amino acids: CASSLGDSMNTEAFF. In DNA, the CDR3 is TGTGCCAGCAGCTTGGGGGACAGTATGAACACTGAAGCTTTCTTT. Based on the CDR3 plus reference TRBV5-6 and TRBJ1-1, the full variable domain is DAGVTQSPTHLIKTRGQQVTLRCSPKSGHDTVSWYQQALGQGPQFIFQYYEEEERQRGNFPDRFSGHQFPNYSSELNVNALLLGDSALYLCASSLGDSMNTEAFFGQGTRLTVV.

This clone was picked up a small number of times. The rearrangement links TRBV19 to TRBJ2-1, with D perhaps TRBD2 (5 bases). The CDR3 loop spans 17 amino acids. Looked up from germline, CDR1 is LNHDA and CDR2 is SQIVND (reference sequence). The V end lost 7 bases, the J end lost 3 bases, and 22 bases lay between the germline ends. CDR3 bases: TGTGCCAGTATAGCGCGTGGTGGAGCCTCTCTCTACAATGAGCAGTTCTTC. The encoded protein is CASIARGGASLYNEQFF.

For the CDR3, the DNA is TGTGCCAGCAGCGCGGGGACAGGGCCTTTCTACGAGCAGTACTTC. It encodes CASSAGTGPFYEQYF. The V call is TRBV11-3, the J call TRBJ2-7, with 9 bases fitting TRBD1. The CDR3 is 15 amino acids. Germline CDR1 is SGHNT and CDR2 is YENEEA. The V segment lost 5 bases and the J segment 3 bases; nucleotides outside the gene matches: 8.

V and J are TRBV7-9 and TRBJ2-5, with 10 bases identical to TRBD2. Germline values: CDR1 SEHNR, CDR2 FQNEAQ (reference sequence). The V segment lost 2 bases and the J segment 3 bases; nucleotides outside the gene matches: 12. CDR3 length equals 18 residues. CDR3 residues: CASSLISVTSGLKETQYF. For the CDR3, the DNA is TGTGCCAGCAGCTTAATTTCGGTGACTAGCGGGCTGAAAGAGACCCAGTACTTC.

V and J are TRBV6-5 and TRBJ2-1; 7 nucleotides match TRBD2. Trimming cost V 6 bases and J 6 bases; bases outside gene matches: 5. Looked up from germline, CDR1 is MNHEY and CDR2 is SVGAGI. CDR3 length: 13 residues. CDR3 sequence: CASRGGGANEQFF. The CDR3 DNA follows: TGTGCCAGCAGGGGCGGGGGAGCCAATGAGCAGTTCTTC.

This clone was seen more than once but under ten times. V and J are TRBV18 and TRBJ2-1; 7 nucleotides align to TRBD1. V dropped 3 bases and J dropped 4; count of bases not matched to a gene: 6. This CDR3 contains 15 residues. The germline gives CDR1 KGHSH, CDR2 LQKENI. CDR3 sequence (DNA): TGTGCCAGCTCACCCTACAGGGGATCTTACAATGAGCAGTTCTTC. Protein: CASSPYRGSYNEQFF.